This is a list of T cell receptor beta chains from one sample in a study of regulatory T cells in long-lasting Graves disease. A single record per CDR3 protein comes from TCRdb applying MiXCR to the multiplex PCR reads. The sample carries about 470,000 distinct CDR3 sequences, 20% to 25% recorded once. This specimen was peripheral blood mononuclear cells (PBMCs), taken when the disease was refractory, from a patient treated with antithyroid drugs. These receptors were taken from a female donor with Graves disease. Both conserved end residues are part of each CDR3. The D gene is left open where the match is weak. Size tells how often a clone was seen (once, few, many) or the class of an expanded clone, and some rows leave it out.

TRBD1	TRBV12-3/TRBV12-4	TRBJ2-7	12	many	TGTGCCAGCAGTTTCGGGACAGTAACGCAGTACTTC	CASSFGTVTQYF
TRBD2	TRBV11-1	TRBJ2-1	17	-	TGTGCCAGCAGCTTCTTCCTCAGCGGGGGGAGGGTTTATGAGCAGTTCTTC	CASSFFLSGGRVYEQFF
TRBD1	TRBV28	TRBJ2-5	13	many	TGTGCCAGGGGGACAGCGCCCCCGGAGACCCAGTACTTC	CARGTAPPETQYF
-	TRBV6-1	TRBJ2-2	15	many	TGTGCCAGCAGAAGGCAGGGGTTGAACACCGGGGAGCTGTTTTTT	CASRRQGLNTGELFF
-	TRBV5-6	TRBJ1-2	14	-	TGTGCCAGCAGCCCAGACGCCGCGAGCTATGGCTACACCTTC	CASSPDAASYGYTF
TRBD1	TRBV5-1	TRBJ2-7	14	-	TGCGCCACCAAAAGGGGGACAGCAGACTACGAGCAGTACTTC	CATKRGTADYEQYF
TRBD1	TRBV28	TRBJ1-2	15	-	TGTGCCAGCAGTTTGACAGGGGGCCGGGAGTATGGCTACACCTTC	CASSLTGGREYGYTF
TRBD1	TRBV7-9	TRBJ2-1	14	-	TGCGCCAGCGCCCCGGGACAGCTTTCTAATGAGCAGTTCTTC	CASAPGQLSNEQFF
-	TRBV13	TRBJ1-1	15	-	TGTGCCAGCAGCTGTTGGGCTGATGGGAGGGCTGAAGCTTTCTTT	CASSCWADGRAEAFF
TRBD1	TRBV3-1	TRBJ1-3	16	few	TGTGCCAGCAGTCAATGGGACAGGGGATCTGGAAACACCATATATTTT	CASSQWDRGSGNTIYF
-	TRBV7-2	TRBJ2-3	17	-	TGTGCCAGCAGCACATTGATCCCGGGACGAGGGGGAGATACGCAGTATTTT	CASSTLIPGRGGDTQYF
-	TRBV3-1	TRBJ1-5	13	few	TGTGCCAGCAGCCAAGATAGTATACAGCCCCAGCATTTT	CASSQDSIQPQHF
-	TRBV7-9	TRBJ2-7	14	-	TGTGCCAGCAGCTTAAAGAGGGTGCCCTACGAGCAGTACTTC	CASSLKRVPYEQYF
-	TRBV6-2/TRBV6-3	TRBJ1-1	16	-	TGTGCCAGCAGTTACTTCAGGCAACTTATGAACACTGAAGCTTTCTTT	CASSYFRQLMNTEAFF
-	TRBV20-1	TRBJ1-3	14	-	TGCAGTGCTAGAGATTCCGGGGCTGGAAACACCATATATTTT	CSARDSGAGNTIYF
TRBD2	TRBV30	TRBJ2-7	15	-	TGTGCCTGGAGTGCCCGACTAGCGGGAGAAAGCGAGCAGTACTTC	CAWSARLAGESEQYF
-	TRBV3-1	TRBJ1-1	14	-	TGTGCCAGCAGCTGTGGACAGACGGGGGCTGAAGCTTTCTTT	CASSCGQTGAEAFF
-	TRBV19	TRBJ1-2	14	few	TGTGCCAGTAGTACTCAGACAGAAATCTGGGGCTACACCTTC	CASSTQTEIWGYTF
TRBD1	TRBV11-2	TRBJ1-1	14	many	TGTGCCAGCAGCTTACTCTACAGGGGGGGTGAAGCTTTCTTT	CASSLLYRGGEAFF
-	TRBV5-1	TRBJ1-6	14	many	TGCGCCAGCAGCTTGCTCCCGGAGAATTCACCCCTCCACTTT	CASSLLPENSPLHF
-	TRBV6-5	TRBJ1-1	15	-	TGTGCCAGCAGTTACGTCCCGGGGAGGGACACTGAAGCTTTCTTT	CASSYVPGRDTEAFF
-	TRBV29-1	TRBJ2-7	13	-	TGCAGCGTTGATGCCGGCAGGAACTACGAGCAGTACTTC	CSVDAGRNYEQYF
TRBD1	TRBV19	TRBJ1-2	13	few	TGTGCCAGTAGGGACAGGGTTAACTATGGCTACACCTTC	CASRDRVNYGYTF
-	TRBV12-3/TRBV12-4	TRBJ1-4	14	many	TGTGCCAGCAGTAAGGGGGAAGGGGCTGAAAAACTGTTTTTT	CASSKGEGAEKLFF
-	TRBV28	TRBJ2-6	17	many	TGTGCCAGCAGTTCCCTGGGTCTTGGGGCTGGGGCCAACGTCCTGACTTTC	CASSSLGLGAGANVLTF
TRBD1	TRBV6-2/TRBV6-3	TRBJ2-7	12	-	TGTGCCACACAGGGGATCCTTTACGAGCAGTACTTC	CATQGILYEQYF
TRBD1	TRBV5-1	TRBJ2-5	17	-	TGCGCCAGCAGCCCGACCCGGGACAGCTTTACTCAAGAGACCCAGTACTTC	CASSPTRDSFTQETQYF
-	TRBV2	TRBJ2-7	13	few	TGTGCCAGCAGTGAATTGGGCTTCACCGAGCAGTACTTC	CASSELGFTEQYF
TRBD1	TRBV18	TRBJ1-2	15	-	TGTGCCAGCTCACCCCCGGGACAGGGAGGCTATGGCTACACCTTC	CASSPPGQGGYGYTF
-	TRBV6-5	TRBJ2-5	14	many	TGTGCCAGCAGTTATTGGGACGGAAAAGAGACCCAGTACTTC	CASSYWDGKETQYF
-	TRBV10-3	TRBJ2-7	16	many	TGTGCCATCAGTGAAGGGTTCGGGCAGGGGACCTACGAGCAGTACTTC	CAISEGFGQGTYEQYF
-	TRBV29-1	TRBJ1-1	13	many	TGCAGCGTTTTAAGGGGTATGGACACTGAAGCTTTCTTT	CSVLRGMDTEAFF
-	TRBV28	TRBJ2-7	12	many	TGTGCCAGCAGCTTTAACAGGGACGAGCAGTACTTC	CASSFNRDEQYF
-	TRBV28	TRBJ2-7	13	many	TGTGCCAGCCGCCAGGGGGGGAACTCCGAGCAGTACTTC	CASRQGGNSEQYF
TRBD1	TRBV12-3/TRBV12-4	TRBJ1-6	14	many	TGTGCCAGCAGTTTAGGGGGACAGCATTCACCCCTCCACTTT	CASSLGGQHSPLHF
TRBD2	TRBV19	TRBJ2-1	17	few	TGTGCCAGTAGTATTTCGTTTTGGACTAGCGGACCACTGGGGCAGTTCTTC	CASSISFWTSGPLGQFF
-	TRBV7-9	TRBJ1-2	13	-	TGTGCCAGCAGCTTAGAGCCAGAGGGTGGCTACACCTTC	CASSLEPEGGYTF